These 13 T cell receptor beta chains share one sample of origin, sequenced in a study of blood T cell repertoires in COVID-19. Clones were sequenced by immunoSEQ multiplex PCR, and TCRdb holds only the in-frame ones, with some missing. Of 100,000 or so clones listed, approximately 90% were seen once; the top ten hold around 1%. The specimen was peripheral blood. Every receptor here comes from a man aged 55 to 70 with acute or convalescent COVID-19.

The DNA of the CDR3 is TGCGCCAGCAGCTTAGGACAGGGCCCCCGCACAGATACGCAGTATTTT. Its protein is CASSLGQGPRTDTQYF. The V call is TRBV5-1, the J call TRBJ2-3; 8 bases align to TRBD1. The junction had 6 bases not matched to a gene; V was cut back by 2 bases and J by 1 base. This CDR3 region has 16 residues. Per the germline V gene, CDR1 is SGHRS and CDR2 is YFSETQ. Variable domain in full (rest from reference TRBV5-1 and TRBJ2-3): KAGVTQTPRYLIKTRGQQVTLSCSPISGHRSVSWYQQTPGQGLQFLFEYFSETQRNKGNFPGRFSGRQFSNSRSEMNVSTLELGDSALYLCASSLGQGPRTDTQYFGPGTRLTVL.

This sequence joins TRBV5-6 and TRBJ2-1; 14 bases agree with TRBD2. Germline CDR1 reads SGHDT; CDR2 reads YYEEEE. J was trimmed by 0 bases and V by 3 bases; bases with no gene match: 8. CDR3 length: 19 amino acids. The CDR3 DNA reads as TGTGCCAGCAGCTCGGGACTAGCGGGAGTGCGGTCCTCCTACAATGAGCAGTTCTTC. Protein product: CASSSGLAGVRSSYNEQFF.

The rearrangement joins TRBV5-6 to TRBJ1-5, with 7 nucleotides matching TRBD1. Germline values: CDR1 SGHDT, CDR2 YYEEEE. This CDR3 is 18 amino acids long. V lost 2 bases, J lost 1 base, and 12 bases stayed unmatched. The CDR3 DNA follows: TGTGCCAGCAGCTTCCCATTCTTGGGACAGAAGAGCAATCAGCCCCAGCATTTT. Protein: CASSFPFLGQKSNQPQHF.

V gene TRBV19 combines with J gene TRBJ2-5; 13 positions match TRBD2. The J segment lost 2 bases and the V segment lost 2 bases, leaving 5 bases of the junction unmatched. CDR1 LNHDA and CDR2 SQIVND come from the germline V gene (reference sequence). The CDR3 covers 17 residues. CDR3 sequence: CASSIYPGLAGQETQYF. Written as DNA, the CDR3 is TGTGCCAGTAGTATATATCCGGGACTAGCGGGACAAGAGACCCAGTACTTC.

The CDR3 DNA reads as TGTGCCAGCAGTTTCCACAGGGGGAACACCATATATTTT. Its translation: CASSFHRGNTIYF. The V call is TRBV12-3 or TRBV12-4, the J call TRBJ1-3; 8 positions agree with TRBD1. The V segment lost 3 bases and the J segment 7 bases; nucleotides outside the gene matches: 2. CDR3 length: 13 residues.

The rearrangement links TRBV5-1 to TRBJ1-4, with D tentatively TRBD1 (6 bases). Per germline, CDR1 SGHRS and CDR2 YFSETQ. Trimming removed 4 bases at V and 0 bases at J, with 13 bases between. The CDR3 is made up of 16 amino acids. The CDR3 sequence: CASSRGQLATNEKLFF. CDR3 DNA sequence: TGCGCCAGCAGCAGAGGACAGCTAGCAACTAATGAAAAACTGTTTTTT.

This chain joins TRBV5-1 and TRBJ1-2, with 11 nucleotides matching TRBD1. The CDR3 sequence is 16 residues long. Germline loops: CDR1 SGHRS, CDR2 YFSETQ. Trimming removed 3 bases from V and 3 bases from J; junction bases left unmatched: 7. The CDR3 is CASSSGQGASHYGYTF. CDR3 DNA: TGCGCCAGCAGCTCCGGACAGGGGGCTTCTCACTATGGCTACACCTTC.

The CDR3 sequence: CASSSSSYEQYF. CDR3 in DNA: TGCGCCAGCAGCTCCTCCTCCTACGAGCAGTACTTC. The chain joins TRBV5-1 to TRBJ2-7; D gene uncertain. Trimming cost V 3 bases and J 0 bases, with 4 bases left between them. This CDR3 has 12 amino acids. The germline V gene has CDR1 SGHRS and CDR2 YFSETQ.

In its sample, this clone was seen a few times. CDR3 nucleotides: TGTGCCACCACGTCACCCCTCCACTTT. It codes for CATTSPLHF. The chain joins TRBV24-1 to TRBJ1-6, with no clear D. Germline V gene sequence: CDR1 KGHDR, CDR2 SFDVKD. Between the trimmed V and J ends, which lost 8 bases and 10 bases, there was a span of 2 bases. The CDR3 extends over 9 amino acids.

V and J are TRBV5-1 and TRBJ1-2, with a weak D call TRBD1 (5 bases). V was pared by 4 bases and J by 6 bases, with 19 bases between. The CDR3 loop spans 15 amino acids. CDR1 and CDR2 from the germline V gene are SGHRS and YFSETQ. CDR3 residues: CASSTQTGGGNGYTF. For the CDR3, the DNA is TGCGCCAGCAGCACTCAGACCGGGGGAGGGAATGGCTACACCTTC.

In DNA form, the CDR3 reads TGTGCCAGCAGTTTAGGGGTCAGGGATAACTATGGCTACACCTTC. Translating it yields CASSLGVRDNYGYTF. The V call is TRBV28, the J call TRBJ1-2; weak D call: TRBD1 (5 bases). The CDR3 runs 15 residues. CDR1 and CDR2 from the germline V gene are MDHEN and SYDVKM. Trimming pared 2 bases from V and 1 base from J, leaving 11 bases between.

This clone was seen just once. The rearrangement uses TRBV2 and TRBJ1-5; D perhaps matches TRBD1 (5 bases). V was shortened by 4 bases and J by 6 bases, with 16 bases between the two germline ends. Germline assignment: CDR1 SNHLY and CDR2 FYNNEI. This CDR3 is built from 15 residues. CDR3 bases: TGTGCCAGCAGTGTGGACATAGGGAAGGGTCAGCCCCAGCATTTT. Its protein is CASSVDIGKGQPQHF.

The chain has TRBV28 and TRBJ1-2; perhaps TRBD1 as D (5 bases). The CDR3 is 12 residues long. Trimming removed 7 bases from V and 8 bases from J, with 14 bases in between. Per the germline V gene, CDR1 is MDHEN and CDR2 is SYDVKM. The CDR3 is CASTTENRGYTF. The CDR3 nucleotides are TGTGCCAGCACCACGGAAAACAGGGGCTACACCTTC.